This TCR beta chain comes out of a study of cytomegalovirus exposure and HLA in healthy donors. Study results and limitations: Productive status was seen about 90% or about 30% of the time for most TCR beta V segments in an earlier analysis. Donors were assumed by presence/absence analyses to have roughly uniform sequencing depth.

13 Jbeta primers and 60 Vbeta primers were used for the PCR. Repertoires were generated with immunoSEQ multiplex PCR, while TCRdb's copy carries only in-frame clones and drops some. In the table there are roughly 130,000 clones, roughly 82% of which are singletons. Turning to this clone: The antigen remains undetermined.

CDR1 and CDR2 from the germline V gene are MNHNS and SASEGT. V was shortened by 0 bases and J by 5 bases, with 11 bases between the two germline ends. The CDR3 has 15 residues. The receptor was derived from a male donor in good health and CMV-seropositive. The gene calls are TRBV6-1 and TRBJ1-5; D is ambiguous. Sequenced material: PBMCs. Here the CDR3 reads CASSEAITGYQPQHF. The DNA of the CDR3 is TGTGCCAGCAGTGAAGCGATCACGGGGTATCAGCCCCAGCATTTT.